Listed below are T cell receptor beta chains from one sample, sequenced in a study of T-cell reconstitution after alpha-beta-depleted transplantation in children. Each CDR3 protein is one row after TCRdb ran MiXCR on the PCR reads. The table lists some 200,000 distinct CDR3 sequences, around 7.7% of them singletons. The sequencing here drew on PBMCs, mostly from graft donor cells, taken 360 days after TCRalphabeta/CD19-depleted stem cell transplant. The receptors derive from a male patient under 10 years old who had a stem cell transplant for acute myeloid leukemia, so the T cells may come from the graft donor. Each CDR3 is given with its conserved first and last residue. Fields, in order: CDR3 protein, V gene, J gene.

CASSTLGQGLYNEQFF	TRBV18	TRBJ2-1
CAISGRDRVTYEQYF	TRBV10-3	TRBJ2-7
CATTADSGYTGELFF	TRBV5-1	TRBJ2-2
CASSWGGETQYF	TRBV5-6	TRBJ2-5
CASSLQNTGELFF	TRBV5-1	TRBJ2-2
CSAPDIVRYGYTF	TRBV20-1	TRBJ1-2
CASSLRGGQPQHF	TRBV12-3/TRBV12-4	TRBJ1-5
CASSLPCCSGNTIYF	TRBV5-1	TRBJ1-3
CSASLAGVTDTQYF	TRBV20-1	TRBJ2-3
CASSPGGGRAREQFF	TRBV11-3	TRBJ2-1
CSAQDGGGPETQYF	TRBV20-1	TRBJ2-5
CSPRRGNTEAFF	TRBV20-1	TRBJ1-1
CASSEGGGRNTDTQYF	TRBV2	TRBJ2-3
CASSLRGDRMNTEAFF	TRBV12-3/TRBV12-4	TRBJ1-1
CASSLASGSPYEQYF	TRBV7-2	TRBJ2-7
CATEGRLRVLGELFF	TRBV6-1	TRBJ2-2
CASTPFPGTETQYF	TRBV27	TRBJ2-5
CAISDRGDTEAFF	TRBV10-3	TRBJ1-1
CATRGPGTSGNNEQFF	TRBV10-2	TRBJ2-1